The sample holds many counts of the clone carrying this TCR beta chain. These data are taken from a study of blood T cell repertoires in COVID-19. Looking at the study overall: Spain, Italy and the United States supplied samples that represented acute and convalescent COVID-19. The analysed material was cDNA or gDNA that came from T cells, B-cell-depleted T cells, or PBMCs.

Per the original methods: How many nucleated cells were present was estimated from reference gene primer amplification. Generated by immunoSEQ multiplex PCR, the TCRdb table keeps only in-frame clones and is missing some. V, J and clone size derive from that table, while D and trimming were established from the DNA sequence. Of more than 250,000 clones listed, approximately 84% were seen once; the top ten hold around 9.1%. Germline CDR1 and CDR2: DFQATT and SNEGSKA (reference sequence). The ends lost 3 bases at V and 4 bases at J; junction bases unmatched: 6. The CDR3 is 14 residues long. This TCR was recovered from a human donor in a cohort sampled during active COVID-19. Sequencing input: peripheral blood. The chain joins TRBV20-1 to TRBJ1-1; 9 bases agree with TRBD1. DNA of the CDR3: TGCAGTGCTAGTAGGCCGACAGGGGGCACTGAAGCTTTCTTT. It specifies CSASRPTGGTEAFF.